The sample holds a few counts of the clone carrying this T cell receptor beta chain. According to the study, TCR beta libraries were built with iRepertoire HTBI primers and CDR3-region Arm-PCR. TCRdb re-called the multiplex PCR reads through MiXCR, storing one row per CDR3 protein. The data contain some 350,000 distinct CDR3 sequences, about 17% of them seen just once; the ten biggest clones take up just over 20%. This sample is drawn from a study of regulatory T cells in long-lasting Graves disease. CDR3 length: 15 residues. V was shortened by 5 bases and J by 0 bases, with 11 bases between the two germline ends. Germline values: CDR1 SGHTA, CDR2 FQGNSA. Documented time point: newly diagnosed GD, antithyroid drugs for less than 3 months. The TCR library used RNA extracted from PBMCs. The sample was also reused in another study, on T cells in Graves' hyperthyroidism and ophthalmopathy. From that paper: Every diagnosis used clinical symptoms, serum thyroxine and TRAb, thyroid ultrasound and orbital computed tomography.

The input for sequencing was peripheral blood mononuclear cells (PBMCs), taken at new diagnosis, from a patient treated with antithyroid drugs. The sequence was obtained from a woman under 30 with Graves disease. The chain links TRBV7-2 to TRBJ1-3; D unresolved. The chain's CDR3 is CASSPGLSSGNTIYF. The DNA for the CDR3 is TGTGCCAGCAGCCCCGGACTGAGCTCTGGAAACACCATATATTTT.